This paragraph covers one T cell receptor beta chain sequence. What this receptor recognizes is not known. It has no much larger one-base neighbor in the sample; base qualities were not kept. The library relied on the immunoSEQ multiplex PCR assay. The hsTCRB Kit was used according to the manufacturer's protocol to amplify rearranged TCR beta chain sequences. An Illumina MiSeq was used to sequence the TCRB libraries. The study's own analysis went as follows. The kit vendor's proprietary platform handled demultiplexing, trimming and gene mapping. The table was pulled from immuneACCESS by TCRdb, which kept in-frame rearrangements only. Such tables lose some clones; where checked, under half of the loss comes from unresolved V genes, and the rest has no known cause. Clonal size and the V and J genes are those of that table, whereas D and trimming came from the DNA. A total of 50,000 to 65,000 clones appear in this sample, around 84% of them only once. The ten top clones hold approximately 8.3% of the sample.

This entry is derived from a study of a mutant IDH1 vaccine in newly diagnosed glioma (dated by TCRdb to the early 2020s). In the study overall: Patients received eight vaccinations in weeks 1, 3, 5, 7, 11, 15, 19 and 23, corresponding to visits V03 through V10. In the chemotherapy-containing groups, vaccination started alongside temozolomide cycles, whereas in patients who had radiotherapy alone it started 4-6 weeks after radiotherapy. The approximately 30 treated patients were around 62% male and around 40% female, with a mean age of approximately 40 years. Before enrollment, patients had received standard therapy of radiotherapy alone, temozolomide alone, or radiochemotherapy with temozolomide; most received the combination. Peripheral blood samples were drawn at six visits, namely V03 (baseline), V05, V07, V10, V12 and V13. Longitudinal TCRB deep sequencing was performed for roughly 25 treated patients wherever samples were available for exploratory analyses. What the research found in general, with its limitations: Pseudoprogression seemed to be unrelated to changes in the top peripheral T cell clonotypes found by TCRB sequencing. The authors stated that sample limitations prevented analyses of patient blood samples from being reproduced. PBMC samples for TCRB deep sequencing were selected based on availability. Immune responses induced by the vaccine were seen in around 94% of patients across multiple MHC alleles.

This sample's time point label indicates: week 11, during vaccination. Every vaccine dose consisted of 300 ug of a 20-mer mutant IDH1 peptide in Montanide, administered subcutaneously together with topical imiquimod. Newly diagnosed WHO grade 3 or 4 IDH1-mutant astrocytomas showing loss of nuclear ATRX were present in the donors. The samples were drawn from NOA16, a multicentre, single-arm, open-label phase I trial in Germany that tested a mutant IDH1 peptide vaccine in humans for the first time. Genomic DNA for TCRB sequencing was extracted from EDTA blood using the DNeasy Blood and Tissue Kit. Reading from cysteine to phenylalanine, the CDR3 counts 14 amino acids. The kept DNA is CDR3 alone, 42 bases in frame from the first base. CDR1 MNHEY and CDR2 SVGAGI were looked up in the germline V gene. V drops 5 bases and J drops 5 bases, leaving 13 bases in between.

This specimen was PBMCs, taken from a glioma patient whose treatment included an IDH1 peptide vaccine. The V gene is TRBV6-5 and the J gene is TRBJ2-1; the D gene assignment is ambiguous. The clonotype comes from a woman between 50 and 59 years old with glioma. The nucleotide sequence is given as TGTGCCAGCAGTCGTACCGACAACAACAATGAGCAGTTCTTC. Its protein reads: CASSRTDNNNEQFF.